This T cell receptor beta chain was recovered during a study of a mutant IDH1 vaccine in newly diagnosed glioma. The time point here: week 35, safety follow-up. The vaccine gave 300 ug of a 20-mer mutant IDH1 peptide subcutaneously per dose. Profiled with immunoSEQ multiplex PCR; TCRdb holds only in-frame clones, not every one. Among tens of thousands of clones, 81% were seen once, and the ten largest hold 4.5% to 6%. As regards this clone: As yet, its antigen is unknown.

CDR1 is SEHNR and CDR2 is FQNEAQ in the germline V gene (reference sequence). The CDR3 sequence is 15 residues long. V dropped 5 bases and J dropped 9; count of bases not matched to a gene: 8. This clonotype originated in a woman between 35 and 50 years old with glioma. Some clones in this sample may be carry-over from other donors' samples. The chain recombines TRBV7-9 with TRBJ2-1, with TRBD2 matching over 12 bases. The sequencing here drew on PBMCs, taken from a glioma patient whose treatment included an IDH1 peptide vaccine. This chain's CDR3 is CASSPTSGSYSEQFF. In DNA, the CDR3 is TGTGCCAGCAGCCCGACTAGCGGGAGTTATAGTGAGCAGTTCTTC.